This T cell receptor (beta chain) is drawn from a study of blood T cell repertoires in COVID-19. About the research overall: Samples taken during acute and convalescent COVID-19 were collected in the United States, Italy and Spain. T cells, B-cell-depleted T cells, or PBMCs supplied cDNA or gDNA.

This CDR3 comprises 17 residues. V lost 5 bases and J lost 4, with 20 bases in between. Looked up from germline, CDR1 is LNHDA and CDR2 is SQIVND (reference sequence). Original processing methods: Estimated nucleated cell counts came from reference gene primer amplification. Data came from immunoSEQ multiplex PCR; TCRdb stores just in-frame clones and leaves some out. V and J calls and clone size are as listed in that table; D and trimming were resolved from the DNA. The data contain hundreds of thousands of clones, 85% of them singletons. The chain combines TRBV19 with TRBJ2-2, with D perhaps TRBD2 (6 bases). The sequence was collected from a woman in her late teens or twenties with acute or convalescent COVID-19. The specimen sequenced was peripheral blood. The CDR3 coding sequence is TGTGCCAGTAGTTCGATTACAGGTCGGGGAGGCACCGGGGAGCTGTTTTTT. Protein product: CASSSITGRGGTGELFF. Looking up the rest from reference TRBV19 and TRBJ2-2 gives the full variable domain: DGGITQSPKYLFRKEGQNVTLSCEQNLNHDAMYWYRQDPGQGLRLIYYSQIVNDFQKGDIAEGYSVSREKKESFPLTVTSAQKNPTAFYLCASSSITGRGGTGELFFGEGSRLTVL.